A selection of T cell receptor beta chains follows, all from one sample in a study of immune characterization of retroperitoneal liposarcoma. Each CDR3 protein gets one entry after TCRdb re-called the PCR reads with MiXCR. The sample holds roughly 10,000 distinct CDR3 sequences; around a quarter are singletons and the top ten take about 8.7%. The sample was tumor tissue. The receptors come from a male donor with retroperitoneal liposarcoma. Both conserved end residues are part of each CDR3. The D gene is left open where the match is weak. Some rows mark clone size as missing; the rest say once, few, many or name a class of expanded clone.

d_gene,j_gene,abundance,v_gene,CDR3aa,CDR3nt
TRBD2,TRBJ2-1,.,TRBV10-3,CAISARATSGRSEQFF,TGTGCCATCAGTGCGCGGGCGACTAGCGGGAGGAGTGAGCAGTTCTTC
.,TRBJ2-5,medium-sized,TRBV6-1,CASSYPGPPQETQYF,TGTGCCAGCAGTTATCCGGGACCACCTCAAGAGACCCAGTACTTC
TRBD1,TRBJ1-4,few,TRBV6-1,CASSDPGQGFEKLFF,TGTGCCAGCAGTGACCCGGGACAGGGATTTGAAAAACTGTTTTTT
TRBD2,TRBJ2-1,many,TRBV12-3/TRBV12-4,CASSPTSGTYNEQFF,TGTGCCAGCAGCCCGACTAGCGGAACCTACAATGAGCAGTTCTTC
TRBD2,TRBJ2-1,many,TRBV12-3/TRBV12-4,CASSPSGGYNEQFF,TGTGCCAGCAGCCCTAGCGGGGGATACAATGAGCAGTTCTTC
TRBD2,TRBJ2-1,.,TRBV10-3,CAIRKLAGDYNEQFF,TGTGCCATCAGGAAACTAGCGGGGGACTACAATGAGCAGTTCTTC
TRBD2,TRBJ2-1,medium-sized,TRBV7-2,CASSLVGASGRGNEQFF,TGTGCCAGCAGCTTAGTCGGGGCTAGCGGGAGAGGGAATGAGCAGTTCTTC
TRBD1,TRBJ1-2,many,TRBV6-1,CASSPQGAHFGYTF,TGTGCCAGCAGTCCACAGGGGGCGCATTTTGGCTACACCTTC
.,TRBJ2-2,few,TRBV12-3/TRBV12-4,CASSLESYGELFF,TGTGCCAGCAGTTTAGAATCATACGGGGAGCTGTTTTTT
TRBD1,TRBJ1-5,many,TRBV7-2,CASSPTGGNQPQHF,TGTGCCAGCAGCCCGACAGGGGGGAATCAGCCCCAGCATTTT
TRBD2,TRBJ2-5,.,TRBV6-8,CASSGLAGEQETQYF,TGTGCCAGCAGTGGACTAGCGGGAGAACAAGAGACCCAGTACTTC
.,TRBJ1-2,.,TRBV6-1,CASSARGVSGYTF,TGTGCCAGCAGTGCCCGCGGGGTATCTGGCTACACCTTC
TRBD1,TRBJ2-1,many,TRBV11-2,CASSLDARDRGQETQFF,TGTGCCAGCAGCTTAGATGCCCGGGACAGGGGGCAAGAGACCCAGTTCTTC
.,TRBJ2-5,few,TRBV25-1,CASSVKGAVGETQYF,TGTGCCAGCAGCGTAAAAGGGGCAGTGGGAGAGACCCAGTACTTC
TRBD2,TRBJ2-7,many,TRBV6-1,CASSIGTSGSRAYEQYF,TGTGCCAGCAGTATCGGGACTAGCGGGAGCCGGGCCTACGAGCAGTACTTC
.,TRBJ2-7,once,TRBV11-1,CVSTEDGGPSYNEQYF,TGTGTCAGCACCGAAGACGGGGGGCCCTCCTACAATGAGCAGTACTTC
.,TRBJ2-1,.,TRBV7-2,CASSLETQYFGAGTSGIVNEQFF,.
TRBD2,TRBJ2-7,.,TRBV6-6,CASSYGTSFYEQYF,TGTGCCAGCAGTTACGGGACTAGCTTCTACGAGCAGTACTTC
TRBD2,TRBJ2-1,medium-sized,TRBV7-7,CASSQPGSGVYYEQFF,TGTGCTAGCAGCCAACCGGGTAGCGGGGTCTACTACGAGCAGTTCTTC
TRBD2,TRBJ2-1,few,TRBV6-1,CASSQSGAYNEQFF,TGTGCCAGCAGCCAGAGCGGGGCCTACAATGAGCAGTTCTTC
TRBD2,TRBJ2-4,medium-sized,TRBV7-2,CASSLSAGVTKNIQYF,TGTGCCAGCAGCTTGTCTGCGGGAGTTACCAAAAACATTCAGTACTTC
.,TRBJ2-5,large,TRBV7-2,CASTTSRDSQETQYF,TGTGCCAGCACCACTTCGCGGGACTCCCAAGAGACCCAGTACTTC
TRBD1,TRBJ1-1,.,TRBV10-2,CASSEFGQGLEAFF,TGCGCCAGCAGTGAATTCGGACAGGGGCTTGAAGCTTTCTTT
TRBD2,TRBJ2-7,few,TRBV6-1,CATRGGAYEQYF,TGTGCCACCCGGGGGGGGGCTTACGAGCAGTACTTC
.,TRBJ2-1,medium-sized,TRBV6-1,CASRRAGVETQFF,TGTGCCAGCAGAAGAGCAGGGGTCGAGACCCAGTTCTTC
.,TRBJ2-3,.,TRBV6-6,CASSEGTDKWADTQYF,TGTGCCAGCAGTGAGGGGACTGACAAATGGGCAGATACGCAGTATTTT
.,TRBJ2-1,many,TRBV6-1,CASSEALGAYNEQFF,TGTGCCAGCAGTGAAGCCCTAGGGGCCTACAATGAGCAGTTCTTC
.,TRBJ1-2,once,TRBV5-8,CASSRAPRANYGYTF,TGTGCCAGCAGCCGGGCTCCCCGAGCTAACTATGGCTACACCTTC
TRBD2,TRBJ2-1,medium-sized,TRBV11-3,CASSRGGEPYNEQFF,TGTGCCAGCAGCCGCGGGGGAGAACCCTACAATGAGCAGTTCTTC
TRBD2,TRBJ2-6,few,TRBV10-1,CASSESTHSGRAAGANVLTF,TGCGCCAGCAGTGAGTCGACTCATAGCGGGAGGGCCGCTGGGGCCAACGTCCTGACTTTC
TRBD1,TRBJ2-4,many,TRBV12-3/TRBV12-4,CASSPRGTGLAKNIQYF,TGTGCCAGCAGTCCCCGGGGGACAGGGTTAGCCAAAAACATTCAGTACTTC
TRBD2,TRBJ2-1,.,TRBV7-4,CASSLSGGPYEQFF,TGTGCCAGCAGCTTATCGGGAGGGCCCTATGAGCAGTTCTTC
.,TRBJ2-1,medium-sized,TRBV12-3/TRBV12-4,CASTISGTYNEQFF,TGTGCCAGCACCATTAGCGGAACCTACAATGAGCAGTTCTTC
TRBD2,TRBJ2-5,.,TRBV10-2,CASSESRSGGSRETQYF,TGCGCCAGCAGTGAGTCCCGTAGCGGGGGGTCCCGGGAGACCCAGTACTTC
TRBD2,TRBJ2-7,medium-sized,TRBV6-1,CASSERPGLEGEQYF,TGTGCCAGCAGTGAGAGGCCGGGACTAGAAGGTGAGCAGTACTTC
.,TRBJ2-1,few,TRBV4-1,CASSQDLARSYNEQFF,TGCGCCAGCAGCCAAGATCTAGCGCGATCCTACAATGAGCAGTTCTTC
TRBD2,TRBJ2-3,.,TRBV11-2,CASSPSGRAADTQYF,TGTGCCAGCAGCCCCAGCGGGAGGGCCGCAGATACGCAGTATTTT
.,TRBJ2-2,medium-sized,TRBV6-1,CATRRDRFTGELFF,TGTGCCACCCGCCGAGACAGGTTCACCGGGGAGCTGTTTTTT
TRBD1,TRBJ2-1,.,TRBV7-6,CVSSTPGTGKEQYF,TGTGTCAGCAGCACACCCGGGACAGGGAAAGAGCAGTATTTC
.,TRBJ2-7,medium-sized,TRBV12-3/TRBV12-4,CAGHRGRGAYEQYF,TGTGCCGGACACAGGGGGCGGGGGGCGTACGAGCAGTACTTC
TRBD2,TRBJ2-1,medium-sized,TRBV6-1,CASRNPGLHNEEFF,TGTGCCAGCAGAAACCCGGGACTACACAACGAAGAGTTCTTC
TRBD2,TRBJ2-5,.,TRBV27,CASSPAGLAGGSAHNEQYF,TGTGCCAGCAGTCCCGCCGGACTAGCGGGGGGCTCCGCCCACAATGAGCAGTACTTC
.,TRBJ2-7,medium-sized,TRBV11-3,CASSLDLVADPQDEQYF,TGTGCCAGCAGCTTAGATCTTGTGGCCGACCCGCAGGACGAGCAGTACTTC
TRBD2,TRBJ2-3,.,TRBV27,CASSRGTSGSLGTQYF,TGTGCCAGCAGTCGAGGGACTAGCGGGAGTTTGGGAACGCAGTATTTT
.,TRBJ2-1,.,TRBV6-1,CASSGPGRGGNNEQFF,TGTGCCAGCAGTGGACCAGGGAGGGGGGGAAACAATGAGCAGTTCTTC
.,TRBJ2-1,medium-sized,TRBV27,CASSLSDIGRGNEQFF,TGTGCCAGCAGTTTATCGGACATAGGACGGGGCAATGAGCAGTTCTTC
.,TRBJ2-5,large,TRBV7-2,CASSLVDYQETQYF,TGTGCCAGCAGCTTAGTTGACTACCAAGAGACCCAGTACTTC
TRBD1,TRBJ2-1,.,TRBV7-8,CASSLGQAYEQFF,TGTGCCAGCAGCCTGGGACAGGCCTACGAGCAGTTCTTC
.,TRBJ2-1,few,TRBV11-2,CASSRLRDNEQFF,TGTGCCAGCAGCCGGTTACGTGACAATGAGCAGTTCTTC
TRBD1,TRBJ2-3,.,TRBV6-2/TRBV6-3,CASSEGQGRTDTQCF,TGTGCCAGCAGTGAGGGACAGGGGCGCACTGATACGCAGTGTTTT
TRBD2,TRBJ2-1,.,TRBV6-1,CASTGLAGNYYNEQFF,TGTGCCAGCACCGGACTAGCGGGAAATTACTACAATGAGCAGTTCTTC
.,TRBJ2-1,few,TRBV19,CASSVLSKGEEQFF,TGTGCCAGTAGTGTCCTCTCGAAAGGGGAGGAGCAGTTCTTC
.,TRBJ2-1,few,TRBV6-1,CASSEQETQFF,TGTGCCAGCAGTGAACAAGAGACCCAGTTCTTC
TRBD2,TRBJ2-3,.,TRBV27,CATAPLAGVADTQYF,TGTGCTACAGCTCCCCTAGCGGGAGTGGCAGATACGCAGTATTTT